What follows describes a single T cell receptor (beta chain). The antigen remains undetermined. CDR1 LGHNA and CDR2 YNFKEQ come from the germline V gene. V dropped 0 bases and J dropped 0 bases, with 6 bases sitting between them. The CDR3 is made up of 14 amino acids. The PCR had 60 Vbeta and 13 Jbeta primers. Assay used: immunoSEQ multiplex PCR; TCRdb lists only in-frame clones, some missing. The sample carries about 120,000 clones, roughly 79% recorded once. This sample was included in a study of cytomegalovirus exposure and HLA in healthy donors. For the study at large: Findings of an earlier analysis included around 120 million unique TCR beta sequences from around 180 million T cells. Findings of the study overall: Analysis performed later found 15,000 or so TCR beta sequences associated with HLA alleles at 0.05 false discovery rate.

Sequencing was carried out using PBMCs. The J gene is TRBJ2-7, the V gene TRBV4-2, with D hard to call. The TCR originated in a woman between 25 and 40 years old in good health and CMV-seronegative. The CDR3 region is CASSQDNYSYEQYF. The CDR3 bases are TGTGCCAGCAGCCAAGATAACTACTCCTACGAGCAGTACTTC.